Listed below are T cell receptor beta chains from one sample, sequenced in a study of chemoradiotherapy in HPV16-positive cancers. Sequencing used immunoSEQ multiplex PCR; TCRdb keeps in-frame clones, though not all of them. The table lists about 12,000 clones, about 70% of them singletons. Sampling was carried out from a patient who underwent chemoradiotherapy. Receptors originate from a human donor with HPV-associated anogenital cancer. Both conserved end residues are part of each CDR3. Fields, in order: J gene, D gene, clone size, V gene, CDR3 protein, CDR3 DNA. D genes are given only for firm matches. Not every row has a clone size; where given, it reads once, few, many or a size class.

j_gene: TRBJ2-1
d_gene: TRBD2
abundance: once
v_gene: TRBV30
CDR3aa: CACRLAGGPIEQFF
CDR3nt: TGTGCCTGCCGCCTAGCGGGGGGGCCAATTGAGCAGTTCTTC

j_gene: TRBJ1-2
d_gene: NA
abundance: NA
v_gene: TRBV6-1
CDR3aa: CASSERGRAHYGYTF
CDR3nt: TGTGCCAGCAGTGAAAGGGGCAGGGCTCACTATGGCTACACCTTC

j_gene: TRBJ1-2
d_gene: TRBD1
abundance: once
v_gene: TRBV9
CDR3aa: CASSGGTGEDGYTF
CDR3nt: TGTGCCAGCAGCGGGGGGACAGGAGAGGATGGCTACACCTTC

j_gene: TRBJ1-1
d_gene: TRBD1
abundance: NA
v_gene: TRBV11-3
CDR3aa: CASSARQGQGNTEAFF
CDR3nt: TGTGCCAGCAGCGCCAGACAGGGACAGGGGAACACTGAAGCTTTCTTT

j_gene: TRBJ2-7
d_gene: TRBD1
abundance: NA
v_gene: TRBV5-5
CDR3aa: CASSFNRGHSYEQYF
CDR3nt: TGTGCCAGCAGCTTCAACAGGGGACACTCCTACGAGCAGTACTTC

j_gene: TRBJ2-2
d_gene: NA
abundance: few
v_gene: TRBV9
CDR3aa: CASSVALSTGELFF
CDR3nt: TGTGCCAGCAGCGTAGCTCTGTCGACCGGGGAGCTGTTTTTT

j_gene: TRBJ1-4
d_gene: NA
abundance: NA
v_gene: TRBV4-3
CDR3aa: CASSQEGGGVSPKKEKLFF
CDR3nt: TGCGCCAGCAGCCAAGAGGGGGGAGGGGTATCGCCAAAGAAAGAAAAACTGTTTTTT

j_gene: TRBJ2-3
d_gene: NA
abundance: NA
v_gene: TRBV4-1
CDR3aa: CASAITPDLTDTQYF
CDR3nt: TGCGCCAGCGCCATAACGCCCGACCTCACAGATACGCAGTATTTT

j_gene: TRBJ2-1
d_gene: NA
abundance: NA
v_gene: TRBV19
CDR3aa: CASSKGRGSYNEQFF
CDR3nt: TGTGCCAGTAGTAAGGGCAGGGGCTCCTACAATGAGCAGTTCTTC

j_gene: TRBJ2-3
d_gene: TRBD1
abundance: NA
v_gene: TRBV9
CDR3aa: CASSAQTGGRTDTQYF
CDR3nt: TGTGCCAGCAGCGCGCAGACAGGGGGCCGCACAGATACGCAGTATTTT

j_gene: TRBJ1-6
d_gene: NA
abundance: few
v_gene: TRBV4-2
CDR3aa: CASSPTADPKAPLHF
CDR3nt: TGTGCCAGCAGCCCAACAGCAGACCCGAAAGCACCCCTCCACTTT

j_gene: TRBJ1-1
d_gene: NA
abundance: NA
v_gene: TRBV28
CDR3aa: CASSPPGISEAFF
CDR3nt: TGTGCCAGCAGTCCGCCGGGGATCTCTGAAGCTTTCTTT

j_gene: TRBJ2-6
d_gene: NA
abundance: NA
v_gene: TRBV2
CDR3aa: CASSSQRSGANVLTF
CDR3nt: TGTGCCAGCAGCTCTCAGCGCTCTGGGGCCAACGTCCTGACTTTC

j_gene: TRBJ2-2
d_gene: TRBD2
abundance: NA
v_gene: TRBV7-3
CDR3aa: CASSFAGGPGELFF
CDR3nt: TGTGCCAGCAGCTTCGCGGGAGGCCCCGGGGAGCTGTTTTTT

j_gene: TRBJ2-7
d_gene: NA
abundance: few
v_gene: TRBV19
CDR3aa: CASSNLGAFSYEQYF
CDR3nt: TGTGCCAGTAGTAATCTGGGGGCCTTTTCCTACGAGCAGTACTTC

j_gene: TRBJ2-3
d_gene: TRBD2
abundance: NA
v_gene: TRBV7-9
CDR3aa: CASSGRIGAGGTDTQYF
CDR3nt: TGTGCCAGCAGCGGGAGAATAGGGGCGGGAGGCACAGATACGCAGTATTTT

j_gene: TRBJ1-5
d_gene: NA
abundance: NA
v_gene: TRBV15
CDR3aa: CATSRDAVQPQHF
CDR3nt: TGTGCCACCAGCAGAGATGCGGTTCAGCCCCAGCATTTT